These T cell receptor beta chains were read from a single sample in a study of CD8 T cells in ankylosing spondylitis. MiXCR, applied by TCRdb to the 5' RACE reads, yields one record per CDR3 protein. The table lists around 150,000 distinct CDR3 sequences, around 45% of them singletons. Sequenced: synovial fluid, either unsorted or a sorted T cell fraction (not recorded which). These receptors all stem from a male donor with ankylosing spondylitis. Both conserved end residues are part of each CDR3. D genes are given only for firm matches. Some rows have no size entry. The others give once, few or many, or a class for an expanded clone.

>few|TRBJ2-2|.|TRBV13
TGTGCCATTAGGAAGGGTACCGGGGAGCTGTTTTTT
CAIRKGTGELFF
>.|TRBJ2-7|.|TRBV28
TGTGCCAGCAGTTTATTCTTGGTTTGGGGAGAAAGCTCCTACGAGCAGTACTTC
CASSLFLVWGESSYEQYF
>few|TRBJ2-1|.|TRBV12-3/TRBV12-4
TGTGCCAGCAGTTTGGGGCTGTGGGGGCAGTTCTTC
CASSLGLWGQFF
>.|TRBJ2-7|.|TRBV6-5
TGTGCCAGCAGTTACTCGACCCCCGACACCCCATCCGAGCAGTACTTC
CASSYSTPDTPSEQYF
>.|TRBJ1-1|.|TRBV28
TGTGCCAGCAGTTTATGCACAGAAATGAACACTGAAGCTTTCTTT
CASSLCTEMNTEAFF
>.|TRBJ2-7|TRBD1|TRBV7-8
TGTGCCAGCAGCTTAGAGGGTGTGGGACAGGAGATTCTCGAGCAGTACTTC
CASSLEGVGQEILEQYF
>.|TRBJ2-5|.|TRBV29-1
TGCAGCGTTGAAGGCAGTAACGAAGGGACCCAGTACTTC
CSVEGSNEGTQYF
>.|TRBJ2-1|TRBD2|TRBV15
TGTGCCACCAGCAGAGCGCGGGAGCCCTACAATGAGCAGTTCTTC
CATSRAREPYNEQFF
>.|TRBJ2-3|.|TRBV29-1
TGCAGCGTTGACAAGACAGACTCAGATACGCAGTATTTT
CSVDKTDSDTQYF
>.|TRBJ2-3|.|TRBV12-3/TRBV12-4
TGTGCCAGCAGTTTAAGTGGAGCTCGCACAGATACGCAGTATTTT
CASSLSGARTDTQYF
>.|TRBJ2-1|.|TRBV6-5
TGTGCCAGCAGTTACTCAGTCCGGGGGATTGAGCAGTTCTTC
CASSYSVRGIEQFF
>.|TRBJ2-7|TRBD1|TRBV4-1
TGCGCCAGCAGCCCCTGGGCAGGGGGCCACCTTAGCGAGCAGTACTTC
CASSPWAGGHLSEQYF
>.|TRBJ2-7|.|TRBV13
TGTGCCAGCAGCTTGGGCCTCCTAGGACCTAACGAGCAGTACTTC
CASSLGLLGPNEQYF
>few|TRBJ2-7|.|TRBV27
TGTGCCAGCAGTTTACAGGGGCCCAGCTCCTACGAGCAGTACTTC
CASSLQGPSSYEQYF
>few|TRBJ2-7|.|TRBV2
TGTGCCAGCAGGCTGACGGGTGGACTATTATACGAGCAGTACTTC
CASRLTGGLLYEQYF
>.|TRBJ1-2|TRBD1|TRBV7-9
TGTGCCAGCAGCTTAGGGGACAGGGGTGCCCGCTATGGCTACACCTTC
CASSLGDRGARYGYTF
>once|TRBJ1-1|.|TRBV6-5
TGTGCCAGCAGTTGGACACAGGGGAACACTGAAGCTTTCTTT
CASSWTQGNTEAFF
>.|TRBJ2-2|TRBD2|TRBV6-2/TRBV6-3
TGTGCCAGCAGTTTCGAACCGGGACTAGCGGGAGGGCCGGTCACCGGGGAGCTGTTTTTT
CASSFEPGLAGGPVTGELFF